The entry that follows covers one T cell receptor (beta chain) sequence. The Seattle site enrolled patients during active infection and followed them longitudinally. Profiled with immunoSEQ multiplex PCR; TCRdb holds only in-frame clones, not every one. Among 150,000 to 200,000 clones listed, around four fifths were seen once. This record belongs to a study of blood T cell repertoires in COVID-19. Looking at the study overall: Sites in the United States, Italy and Spain provided acute and convalescent COVID-19 samples. From T cells, B-cell-depleted T cells, or PBMCs came the material, which was cDNA or gDNA.

Germline CDR1 is LGHDT and CDR2 is YNNKEL (reference sequence). The CDR3 is 15 amino acids. The V gene lost 4 bases and the J gene lost 7 bases, with 16 bases spanning the gap. The V call is TRBV3-1 (or the pseudogene TRBV3-2), the J call TRBJ1-4; D remains unclear. This clonotype was obtained from a woman in her 70s with COVID-19, enrolled during active disease. The sample consisted of peripheral blood. In nucleotides, the CDR3 is TGTGCCAGCAGCCCCCTGGCGGTGCGGAGTGAAAAACTGTTTTTT. It translates to CASSPLAVRSEKLFF.